This T cell receptor (beta chain) is drawn from a study of shared clonotypes between healthy human individuals. Across the study: A couple of female and a few male donors aged 18 to 49 were enrolled. Findings of the study overall: Lower generation probabilities were found for non-shared clonotypes than for those shared by all four donors.

With respect to this clone: What it binds is unknown.

Deep was the level at which the assay was run. Assay used: immunoSEQ multiplex PCR; TCRdb lists only in-frame clones, some missing. The table lists about 1.1 million clones, about 84% of them singletons, with roughly 0.56% in the top ten. Unmatched junction bases numbered 2, after V lost 3 bases and J lost 4 bases. This CDR3 has 14 residues. Germline CDR1 reads SGHNT; CDR2 reads YYREEE (reference sequence). The TCR originated in a man between 18 and 35 years old in good health. Some clones in this sample may be carry-over from other donors' samples. The chain links TRBV5-4 to TRBJ2-7, with 12 nucleotides matching TRBD1. Material: memory CD4+ T cells from PBMCs. Stated subset: CD45RA-negative fraction. CDR3 region: CASSWDRGLYEQYF. The CDR3 bases are TGTGCCAGCAGCTGGGACAGGGGGCTGTACGAGCAGTACTTC.